This entry lists 31 T cell receptor beta chains sequenced from one sample in a study of cytomegalovirus exposure and HLA in healthy donors. With 60 Vbeta and 13 Jbeta primers, the PCR was carried out. The repertoire was sequenced with immunoSEQ multiplex PCR; TCRdb's copy has only in-frame clones and lacks some. Found here are over 150,000 clones, roughly four fifths of them singletons; the top ten hold around 10%. The sample was PBMCs. The receptors were sampled from a man aged 45-60 years in good health and CMV-seropositive.

The V and J genes are TRBV11-2 and TRBJ1-6, with a weak D call TRBD1 (6 bases). Germline CDR1 and CDR2: SGHAT and FQNNGV. The V end lost 3 bases, the J end lost 10 bases, and 10 bases lay between the germline ends. The CDR3 has 13 residues. Written as DNA, the CDR3 is TGTGCCAGCAGCTTGCCGAGGGGGTCACCCCTCCACTTT. Protein sequence: CASSLPRGSPLHF.

The CDR3 DNA follows: TGCAGCGCCCGCACTAGCGCGAACACCGGGGAGCTGTTTTTT. It yields the protein CSARTSANTGELFF. The V gene is TRBV29-1, the J gene TRBJ2-2, with 7 bases that match TRBD2. This CDR3 region has 14 residues. Germline lookup yields CDR1 SQVTM and CDR2 ANQGSEA. The V gene end was trimmed by 7 bases and the J gene end by 0 bases; junction bases not matched to a gene: 5.

The chain combines TRBV5-8 with TRBJ2-1; D ambiguous. The germline V and J ends were trimmed by 6 bases and 7 bases, with 14 bases remaining between them. Germline values: CDR1 SGHTS, CDR2 YDEGEE. This CDR3 region has 13 residues. CDR3 DNA sequence: TGTGCCAGCAACCCAGCGAGAGGAAATGAGCAGTTCTTC. This codes for CASNPARGNEQFF.

Turning to this clone: One junction end disagrees with the germline gene, perhaps due to a read error. This rearrangement joins TRBV7-7 to TRBJ1-1; D remains unclear. Looked up from germline, CDR1 is SSHAT and CDR2 is FNYEAQ (reference sequence). The CDR3 has 13 amino acids. The CDR3 nucleotides read TGTGCTAGCAGCAAAACAGAGAACACTGAAGCTTTCTTT. Protein: CASSKTENTEAFF.

The chain uses TRBV29-1 and TRBJ2-3; TRBD2 aligns across 7 bases. The germline V gene encodes CDR1 SQVTM and CDR2 ANQGSEA. J was trimmed by 2 bases and V by 2 bases; bases with no gene match: 10. CDR3 size: 16 residues. The CDR3, as DNA: TGCAGCGTTGAACGGGGTGGGGGGGGAAACACAGATACGCAGTATTTT. As protein: CSVERGGGGNTDTQYF.

The J gene is TRBJ2-7, the V gene TRBV29-1, with D perhaps TRBD1 (6 bases). The CDR3 extends over 13 amino acids. V lost 5 bases and J lost 0, with 11 bases in between. From germline, CDR1 is SQVTM and CDR2 ANQGSEA. In nucleotides, the CDR3 is TGCAGCGTTCCCCGGGACAACTCCTACGAGCAGTACTTC. This codes for CSVPRDNSYEQYF.

The J gene is TRBJ1-2, the V gene TRBV7-2, with TRBD1 as a possible D gene (6 bases). CDR1 and CDR2 from the germline V gene are SGHTA and FQGNSA. This CDR3 is built from 12 residues. The V gene lost 3 bases and the J gene lost 7 bases, with 9 bases spanning the gap. This chain's CDR3 is CASSFTGFGYTF. CDR3 bases: TGTGCCAGCAGCTTCACAGGGTTTGGCTACACCTTC.

The rearrangement joins TRBV5-8 to TRBJ2-1; 10 positions match TRBD2. The CDR3 covers 15 residues. Germline V lookup: CDR1 SGHTS, CDR2 YDEGEE. With 4 bases clipped from V and 5 bases from J, the junction kept 6 bases outside the gene matches. As DNA, the CDR3 is TGTGCCAGCAGCCTGGGACTAGCGAGAAACAATGAGCAGTTCTTC. Amino acid sequence: CASSLGLARNNEQFF.

The chain recombines TRBV2 with TRBJ1-4; 7 bases match TRBD1. V lost 5 bases, J lost 7 bases, and 7 bases stayed unmatched. There are 14 residues in the CDR3. Looked up from germline, CDR1 is SNHLY and CDR2 is FYNNEI. CDR3 sequence reads: CASSLQGQSEKLFF. The CDR3, as DNA: TGTGCCAGCAGTCTCCAGGGACAGTCTGAAAAACTGTTTTTT.

This chain connects TRBV2 to TRBJ2-7; tentatively, D is TRBD1 (5 bases). Per germline, CDR1 SNHLY and CDR2 FYNNEI. This CDR3 has 15 residues. V lost 6 bases to trimming and J lost 2 bases, with 17 bases between them. CDR3 DNA: TGTGCCAGCAGCTACACGACGACAGCTACCTACGAGCAGTACTTC. As protein: CASSYTTTATYEQYF.

The chain has TRBV30 and TRBJ2-5, with a possible D match to TRBD1 (6 bases). V was shortened by 2 bases and J by 1 base, with 14 bases between the two germline ends. Germline V gene sequence: CDR1 GTSNPN, CDR2 SVGIG (reference sequence). CDR3 length equals 15 residues. CDR3 nucleotides: TGTGCCTGGAGTTTCGGGACAACTCCCCAAGAGACCCAGTACTTC. Residues: CAWSFGTTPQETQYF.

The rearrangement joins TRBV30 to TRBJ1-4; D ambiguous. V shed 3 bases and J shed 3 bases, with 14 bases lying between them. CDR3 length: 15 amino acids. CDR1 is GTSNPN, CDR2 SVGIG, per germline (reference sequence). In DNA form, the CDR3 reads TGTGCCTGGAGCTTCGAGGTGGGAGCTAATGAAAAACTGTTTTTT. Protein product: CAWSFEVGANEKLFF. Supplemented by reference TRBV30 and TRBJ1-4, the full variable domain reads SQTIHQWPATLVQPVGSPLSLECTVEGTSNPNLYWYRQAAGRGLQLLFYSVGIGQISSEVPQNLSASRPQDRQFILSSKKLLLSDSGFYLCAWSFEVGANEKLFFGSGTQLSVL.

The rearrangement joins TRBV6-5 to TRBJ2-2; perhaps TRBD1 as D (6 bases). In germline, CDR1 is MNHEY, CDR2 SVGAGI. The CDR3 is 15 residues long. V was trimmed by 0 bases and J by 4 bases, leaving 9 bases between them. The chain's CDR3 is CASSYSGGGTGELFF. Written as DNA, the CDR3 is TGTGCCAGCAGTTACTCTGGGGGCGGCACCGGGGAGCTGTTTTTT.

CDR3 nucleotide sequence: TGTGCCAGCAGACAACTTACAGGGTACGAGCAGTACTTC. Translating gives CASRQLTGYEQYF. The chain joins TRBV7-6 to TRBJ2-7, with TRBD1 as a possible D gene (6 bases). Germline CDR1 and CDR2: SGHVS and FNYEAQ. Trimming pared 6 bases from V and 4 bases from J, leaving 13 bases between. The CDR3 is made up of 13 amino acids.

The chain has TRBV14 and TRBJ2-3; 9 bases map to TRBD2. Germline lookup yields CDR1 SGHDN and CDR2 FVKESK. The CDR3 extends over 17 amino acids. V was clipped by 4 bases and J by 5 bases; unmatched bases: 13. The CDR3 loop is CASSPRAGSGRGDTQYF. The CDR3 DNA is TGTGCCAGCAGCCCAAGGGCCGGTAGCGGGAGAGGAGATACGCAGTATTTT.

The V call is TRBV19, the J call TRBJ1-2, with D possibly matching TRBD1 (5 bases). The germline gives CDR1 LNHDA, CDR2 SQIVND (reference sequence). The V end lost 3 bases, the J end lost 3 bases, and 8 bases lay between the germline ends. CDR3 length equals 13 residues. The CDR3 region is CASSMGTYYGYTF. CDR3 nucleotide sequence: TGTGCCAGTAGTATGGGGACTTACTATGGCTACACCTTC.

The chain couples TRBV28 to TRBJ2-7; TRBD2 agrees at 10 bases. Germline assignment: CDR1 MDHEN and CDR2 SYDVKM. V shed 5 bases, J shed 4 bases, and the junction held 2 bases outside the gene matches. This CDR3 has 13 residues. CDR3 loop: CASSTSGIYEQYF. In DNA, the CDR3 is TGTGCCAGCAGTACTAGCGGGATTTACGAGCAGTACTTC.

This clone occurred a few times. The rearrangement uses TRBV5-6 and TRBJ1-1; D call uncertain. CDR3 length: 15 amino acids. The V gene's germline CDR1 is SGHDT and CDR2 YYEEEE. V was cut by 0 bases and J by 0 bases, with 9 bases left in between. The CDR3 DNA reads TGTGCCAGCAGCTTGGCTGGGAGCTTGAACACTGAAGCTTTCTTT. This codes for CASSLAGSLNTEAFF.

The V call is TRBV6-5, the J call TRBJ1-1; a weak D match, TRBD1 (6 bases). The V end was cut by 0 bases, the J end by 11 bases, with 16 bases between. The CDR3 is 14 residues long. CDR1 and CDR2 (germline): MNHEY, SVGAGI. The CDR3 region is CASSYSMRGGSAFF. CDR3 sequence (DNA): TGTGCCAGCAGTTACTCGATGAGGGGGGGGTCGGCTTTCTTT.

The chain is built from TRBV7-3 and TRBJ2-3; TRBD2 aligns across 10 bases. This CDR3 comprises 15 residues. Germline V lookup: CDR1 SGHTA, CDR2 FQGTGA. V lost 4 bases and J lost 5; bases outside the gene matches: 6. The CDR3 region is CASSSSGGEGDTQYF. CDR3 sequence (DNA): TGTGCCAGCAGCTCTAGCGGGGGAGAGGGAGATACGCAGTATTTT.

The chain uses TRBV10-3 and TRBJ2-3; a weak D match, TRBD2 (5 bases). This CDR3 is 15 amino acids long. The germline V and J ends were trimmed by 10 bases and 0 bases, with 17 bases remaining between them. The V gene's germline CDR1 is ENHRY and CDR2 SYGVKD. CDR3 protein: CATRSTGSSTDTQYF. CDR3 nucleotide sequence: TGTGCCACTAGAAGTACGGGGTCTAGCACAGATACGCAGTATTTT.

The chain uses TRBV5-4 and TRBJ2-2; D not certain. V lost 0 bases to trimming and J lost 1 base, with 4 bases between them. Germline V gene lookup returns CDR1 SGHNT and CDR2 YYREEE (reference sequence). This CDR3 contains 14 residues. The CDR3 region is CASSLGENTGELFF. DNA for the CDR3: TGTGCCAGCAGCTTGGGCGAGAACACCGGGGAGCTGTTTTTT.

The chain combines TRBV6-5 with TRBJ2-7; D gene uncertain. Per germline, CDR1 MNHEY and CDR2 SVGAGI. The ends were cut back, 6 bases at V and 0 bases at J, with 15 bases in the middle. This CDR3 comprises 15 residues. CDR3 coding DNA: TGTGCCAGCAGCCTAAGCCACCTAGACTCCTACGAGCAGTACTTC. Translated: CASSLSHLDSYEQYF.

The rearrangement uses TRBV27 and TRBJ1-6; 8 bases map to TRBD1. Germline CDR1 is MNHEY and CDR2 is SMNVEV (reference sequence). V gave up 5 bases and J gave up 7 bases; unmatched junction bases: 13. This CDR3 comprises 17 residues. CDR3 sequence reads: CASSDGQGRAFNSPLHF. The CDR3 DNA sequence: TGTGCCAGCAGTGACGGACAGGGCAGGGCTTTCAATTCACCCCTCCACTTT.

The chain recombines TRBV4-3 with TRBJ2-3; D uncertain. Germline CDR1 reads LGHNA; CDR2 reads YSLEER. Trimming stripped 1 base from V and 0 bases from J, with 5 bases between. This CDR3 has 14 amino acids. CDR3 nucleotide sequence: TGCGCCAGCAGCCAAGGCAGGAGCACAGATACGCAGTATTTT. Translation gives CASSQGRSTDTQYF.

The genes are TRBV28 and TRBJ2-7; D not certain. Trimming left V 2 bases short and J 1 base short, with 9 bases between. From germline, CDR1 is MDHEN and CDR2 SYDVKM. CDR3 length: 14 residues. CDR3 in amino acids: CASSLESASYEQYF. In nucleotides, the CDR3 is TGTGCCAGCAGTTTAGAGAGCGCTTCCTACGAGCAGTACTTC. Full variable domain (outside the CDR3, taken from reference TRBV28 and TRBJ2-7): DVKVTQSSRYLVKRTGEKVFLECVQDMDHENMFWYRQDPGLGLRLIYFSYDVKMKEKGDIPEGYSVSREKKERFSLILESASTNQTSMYLCASSLESASYEQYFGPGTRLTVT.

V is TRBV4-2 and J is TRBJ2-2, with 9 bases that match TRBD2. Germline V gene sequence: CDR1 LGHNA, CDR2 YNFKEQ. CDR3 length: 15 amino acids. Trimming cost V 5 bases and J 7 bases; bases outside gene matches: 8. The CDR3 protein is CASSYLAGDVGELFF. The CDR3 DNA reads TGTGCCAGCAGCTACTTAGCGGGGGACGTCGGGGAGCTGTTTTTT.

The rearrangement uses TRBV27 and TRBJ1-1; 8 bases agree with TRBD1. V was pared by 7 bases and J by 11 bases, with 12 bases of the junction left unmatched. The CDR3 consists of 13 residues. Germline CDR1 MNHEY, CDR2 SMNVEV (reference sequence). The CDR3 sequence: CASIRGQGEAAFF. The CDR3 DNA follows: TGTGCCAGCATCCGTGGACAGGGCGAGGCGGCTTTCTTT.

This chain joins TRBV5-1 and TRBJ2-7, with TRBD1 matching over 11 bases. This CDR3 is 14 amino acids long. CDR1 SGHRS and CDR2 YFSETQ come from the germline V gene. Germline trimming cut 2 bases from V and 5 bases from J; bases unmatched to any gene: 3. CDR3 loop: CASSFRGQGDEQYF. CDR3 nucleotides: TGCGCCAGCAGCTTTAGGGGACAGGGGGACGAGCAGTACTTC.

This clone was seen a single time. J is TRBJ2-3 and V is TRBV5-6; 8 bases fit TRBD1. Germline V gene sequence: CDR1 SGHDT, CDR2 YYEEEE. This CDR3 region has 15 residues. Trimming removed 4 bases from V and 2 bases from J; junction bases left unmatched: 6. The chain's CDR3 is CASSIGTGITDTQYF. The CDR3, as DNA: TGTGCCAGCAGCATCGGGACAGGCATCACAGATACGCAGTATTTT.

This rearrangement joins TRBV5-1 to TRBJ2-3, with 11 bases that match TRBD2. The CDR3 covers 16 residues. After removal of 4 bases from V and 2 bases from J, the junction contained 6 bases not matched to a gene. Per germline, CDR1 SGHRS and CDR2 YFSETQ. The DNA for the CDR3 is TGCGCCAGCAGCCCTCTGGGACTAGCGGACACAGATACGCAGTATTTT. This translates into CASSPLGLADTDTQYF. The full variable domain, in which reference TRBV5-1 and TRBJ2-3 provide the parts outside the CDR3, is KAGVTQTPRYLIKTRGQQVTLSCSPISGHRSVSWYQQTPGQGLQFLFEYFSETQRNKGNFPGRFSGRQFSNSRSEMNVSTLELGDSALYLCASSPLGLADTDTQYFGPGTRLTVL.